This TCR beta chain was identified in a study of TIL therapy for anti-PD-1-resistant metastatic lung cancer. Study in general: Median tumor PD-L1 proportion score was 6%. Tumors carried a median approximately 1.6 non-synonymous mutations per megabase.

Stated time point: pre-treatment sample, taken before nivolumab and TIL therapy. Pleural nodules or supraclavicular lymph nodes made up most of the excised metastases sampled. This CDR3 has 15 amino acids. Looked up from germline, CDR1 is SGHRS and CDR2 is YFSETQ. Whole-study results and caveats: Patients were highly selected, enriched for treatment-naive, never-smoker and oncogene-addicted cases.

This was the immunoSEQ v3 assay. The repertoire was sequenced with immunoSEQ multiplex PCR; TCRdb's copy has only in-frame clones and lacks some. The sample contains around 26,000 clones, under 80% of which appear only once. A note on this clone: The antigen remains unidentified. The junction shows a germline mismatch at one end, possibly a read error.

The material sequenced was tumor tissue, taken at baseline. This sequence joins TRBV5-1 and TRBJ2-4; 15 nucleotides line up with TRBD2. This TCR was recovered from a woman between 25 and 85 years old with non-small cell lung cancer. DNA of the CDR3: TGCGCCAGCAGGTTGGGACTAGCGGGGGGAAACATTCAGTACTTC. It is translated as CASRLGLAGGNIQYF.